This T cell receptor beta chain was recovered during a study of blood T cell repertoires in COVID-19. Study in general: The United States, Italy and Spain were the sources of the acute and convalescent COVID-19 samples. Nucleic acid was either cDNA or gDNA, and it came from T cells, B-cell-depleted T cells, or PBMCs.

Authors' methods: The assay estimated nucleated cells by amplifying reference gene primers. Produced via immunoSEQ multiplex PCR; TCRdb's table is partial and in-frame only. V and J calls and clone size are copied from that table; D and trimming were computed from the DNA. In the table there are more than 80,000 clones, roughly 87% of which are singletons. The CDR3 consists of 14 residues. Trimming cost V 6 bases and J 4 bases; bases outside gene matches: 6. CDR1 and CDR2 (germline): MNHEY, SVGEGT. While infection was still active, Seattle patients were enrolled and then followed longitudinally. The chain couples TRBV6-2 or TRBV6-3 to TRBJ2-3; TRBD2 agrees at 8 bases. The clonotype comes from a man younger than 35 with COVID-19, enrolled during active disease. The sequenced sample was peripheral blood. The CDR3, as DNA: TGTGCCAGCAGCCACCGGGAGGGGCCAGATACGCAGTATTTT. Its translation: CASSHREGPDTQYF.